The TCR beta chain under discussion was sequenced for a study of blood T cell repertoires in COVID-19. Study-level background: Sample material is recorded as cDNA or gDNA derived from T cells, B-cell-depleted T cells, or PBMCs.

Original processing notes: The assay estimated nucleated cells by amplifying reference gene primers. The method was immunoSEQ multiplex PCR; TCRdb's version includes in-frame clones alone and lacks a portion of them. V and J calls and clone size are those listed in that table; D and trimming were worked out from the DNA. The sample yields around 46,000 clones, about 77% seen once. Germline V lookup: CDR1 ENHRY, CDR2 SYGVKD. This CDR3 comprises 11 residues. V was cut by 10 bases and J by 4 bases, with 10 bases left in between. V is TRBV10-3 and J is TRBJ2-5; D gene uncertain. The sequenced sample was peripheral blood. The clonotype originates from a human donor with active or convalescent COVID-19. The donor label of this sample is uncertain. The CDR3, as DNA: TGTGCCACCCGTGGGCCAGAGACCCAGTACTTC. This gives the protein CATRGPETQYF.